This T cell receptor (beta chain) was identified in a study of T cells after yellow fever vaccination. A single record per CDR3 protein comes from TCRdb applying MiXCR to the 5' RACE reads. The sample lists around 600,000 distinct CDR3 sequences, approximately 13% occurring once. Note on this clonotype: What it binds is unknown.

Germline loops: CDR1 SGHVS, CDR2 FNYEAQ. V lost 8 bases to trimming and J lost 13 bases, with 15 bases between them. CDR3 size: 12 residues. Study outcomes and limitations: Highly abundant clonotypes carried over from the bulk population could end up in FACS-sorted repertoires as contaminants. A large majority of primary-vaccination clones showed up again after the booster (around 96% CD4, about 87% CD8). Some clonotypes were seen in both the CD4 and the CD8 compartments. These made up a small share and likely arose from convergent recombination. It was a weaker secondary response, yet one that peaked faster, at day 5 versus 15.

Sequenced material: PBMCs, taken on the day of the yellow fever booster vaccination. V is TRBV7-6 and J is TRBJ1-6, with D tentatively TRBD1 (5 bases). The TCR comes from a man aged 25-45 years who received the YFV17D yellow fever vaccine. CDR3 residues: CASGPGGSPLHF. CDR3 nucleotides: TGTGCCAGCGGTCCCGGGGGTTCCCCCCTCCACTTT.